The clone carrying this TCR beta chain turned up a few times. The repertoire was sequenced with immunoSEQ multiplex PCR; TCRdb's copy has only in-frame clones and lacks some. The repertoire holds approximately 51,000 clones, around 94% seen once, with approximately 0.59% in the top ten. The data are from a study of T cell changes during pregnancy in multiple sclerosis. CDR3 length equals 13 residues. From germline, CDR1 is SSHAT and CDR2 FNYEAQ (reference sequence). Trimming pared 3 bases from V and 5 bases from J, leaving 10 bases between. The receptor comes from a female donor with multiple sclerosis, enrolled in a pregnancy study. The material sequenced was CD4+ T cells from peripheral blood mononuclear cells, taken in the second trimester of pregnancy. This chain joins TRBV7-7 and TRBJ1-1; no firm D call. CDR3 in DNA: TGTGCCAGCAGCTTGAGGTTTGGGACTGAAGCTTTCTTT. Translating gives CASSLRFGTEAFF.